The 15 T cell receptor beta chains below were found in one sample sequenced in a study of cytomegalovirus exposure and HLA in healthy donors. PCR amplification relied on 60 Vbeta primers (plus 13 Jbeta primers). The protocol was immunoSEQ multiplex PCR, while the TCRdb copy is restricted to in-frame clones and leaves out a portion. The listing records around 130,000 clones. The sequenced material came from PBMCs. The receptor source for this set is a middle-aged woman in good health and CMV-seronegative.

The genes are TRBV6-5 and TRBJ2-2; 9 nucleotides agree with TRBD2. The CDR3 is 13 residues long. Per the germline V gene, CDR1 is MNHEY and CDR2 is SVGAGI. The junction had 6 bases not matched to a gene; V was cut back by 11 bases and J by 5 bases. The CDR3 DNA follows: TGTGCCGCTAGCGGGGCACAGACCGGGGAGCTGTTTTTT. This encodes CAASGAQTGELFF.

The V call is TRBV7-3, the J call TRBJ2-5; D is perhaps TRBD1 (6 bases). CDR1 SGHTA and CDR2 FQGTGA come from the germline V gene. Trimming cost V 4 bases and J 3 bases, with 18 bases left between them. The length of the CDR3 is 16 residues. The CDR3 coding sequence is TGTGCCAGCAGCTCGGGTTCGTGGGGGCCGGAAGAGACCCAGTACTTC. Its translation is CASSSGSWGPEETQYF.

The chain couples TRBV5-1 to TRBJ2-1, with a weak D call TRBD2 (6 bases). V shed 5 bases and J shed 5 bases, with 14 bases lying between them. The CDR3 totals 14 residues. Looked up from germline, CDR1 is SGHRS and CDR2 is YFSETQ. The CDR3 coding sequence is TGCGCCAGCAGGTATCGGGGGATGGACAATGAGCAGTTCTTC. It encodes CASRYRGMDNEQFF.

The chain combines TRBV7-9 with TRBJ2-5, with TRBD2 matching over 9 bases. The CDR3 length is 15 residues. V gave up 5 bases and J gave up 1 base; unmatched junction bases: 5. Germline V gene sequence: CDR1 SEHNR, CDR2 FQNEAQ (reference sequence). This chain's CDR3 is CASSMGLAGQETQYF. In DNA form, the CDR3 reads TGTGCCAGCAGCATGGGACTAGCAGGCCAAGAGACCCAGTACTTC.

The CDR3 is CASVPDKSCSYEQYV. CDR3 bases: TGTGCTAGTGTCCCGGACAAATCTTGCTCCTACGAGCAGTACGTC. This chain connects TRBV12-5 to TRBJ2-7; D might be TRBD1 (5 bases). The CDR3 contains 15 residues. The V end lost 7 bases, the J end lost 0 bases, and 16 bases lay between the germline ends. CDR1 and CDR2 from the germline V gene are LGHNT and FRNRAP.

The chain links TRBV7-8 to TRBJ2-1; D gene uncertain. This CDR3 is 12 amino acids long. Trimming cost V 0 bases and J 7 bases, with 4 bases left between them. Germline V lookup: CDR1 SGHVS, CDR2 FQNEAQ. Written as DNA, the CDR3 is TGTGCCAGCAGCTTAGCCCGGAATGAGCAGTTCTTC. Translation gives CASSLARNEQFF.

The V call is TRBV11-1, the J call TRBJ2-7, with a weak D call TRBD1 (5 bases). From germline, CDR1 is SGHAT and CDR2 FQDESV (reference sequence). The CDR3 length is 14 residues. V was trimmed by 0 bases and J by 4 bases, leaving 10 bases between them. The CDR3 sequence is CASSLATAGYEQYF. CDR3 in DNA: TGTGCCAGCAGCTTAGCGACCGCAGGGTACGAGCAGTACTTC.

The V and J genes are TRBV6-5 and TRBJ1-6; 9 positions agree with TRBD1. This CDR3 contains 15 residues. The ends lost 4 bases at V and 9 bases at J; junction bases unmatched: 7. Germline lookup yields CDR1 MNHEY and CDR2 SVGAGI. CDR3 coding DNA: TGTGCCAGCAGTTGGGGACAGGGAGAAGGTTCACCCCTCCACTTT. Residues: CASSWGQGEGSPLHF.

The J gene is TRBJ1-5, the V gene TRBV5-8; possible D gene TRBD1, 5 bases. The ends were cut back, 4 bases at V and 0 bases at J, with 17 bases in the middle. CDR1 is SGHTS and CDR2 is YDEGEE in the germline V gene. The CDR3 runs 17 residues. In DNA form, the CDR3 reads TGTGCCAGCAGCATGGGGACTTTTCCCACTAGCAATCAGCCCCAGCATTTT. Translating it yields CASSMGTFPTSNQPQHF. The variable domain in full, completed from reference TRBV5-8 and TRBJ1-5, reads EAGVTQSPTHLIKTRGQQATLRCSPISGHTSVYWYQQALGLGLQFLLWYDEGEERNRGNFPPRFSGRQFPNYSSELNVNALELEDSALYLCASSMGTFPTSNQPQHFGDGTRLSIL.

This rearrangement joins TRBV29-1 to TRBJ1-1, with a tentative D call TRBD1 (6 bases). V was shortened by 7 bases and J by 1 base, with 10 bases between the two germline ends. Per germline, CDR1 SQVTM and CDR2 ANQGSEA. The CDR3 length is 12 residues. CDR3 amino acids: CSGLRGNTEAFF. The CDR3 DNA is TGCAGCGGCCTCAGGGGGAACACTGAAGCTTTCTTT.

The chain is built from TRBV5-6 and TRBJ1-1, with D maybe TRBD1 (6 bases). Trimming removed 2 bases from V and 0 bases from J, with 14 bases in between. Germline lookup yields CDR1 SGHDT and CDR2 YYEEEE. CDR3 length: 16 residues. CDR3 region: CASSFRTAGMNTEAFF. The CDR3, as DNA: TGTGCCAGCAGCTTTAGGACAGCCGGAATGAACACTGAAGCTTTCTTT.

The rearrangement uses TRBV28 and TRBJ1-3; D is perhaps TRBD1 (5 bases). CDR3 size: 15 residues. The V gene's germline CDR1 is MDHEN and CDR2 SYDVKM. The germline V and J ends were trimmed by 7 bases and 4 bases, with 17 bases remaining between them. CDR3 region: CASMSGPNPGNTIYF. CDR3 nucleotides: TGTGCCAGCATGTCAGGGCCTAACCCCGGAAACACCATATATTTT.

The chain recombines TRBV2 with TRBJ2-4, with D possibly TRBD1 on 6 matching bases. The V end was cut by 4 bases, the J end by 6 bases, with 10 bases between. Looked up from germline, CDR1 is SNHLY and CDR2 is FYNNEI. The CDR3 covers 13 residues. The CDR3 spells CASSVTRGNIQYF. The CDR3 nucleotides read TGTGCCAGCAGTGTAACCAGGGGAAACATTCAGTACTTC.

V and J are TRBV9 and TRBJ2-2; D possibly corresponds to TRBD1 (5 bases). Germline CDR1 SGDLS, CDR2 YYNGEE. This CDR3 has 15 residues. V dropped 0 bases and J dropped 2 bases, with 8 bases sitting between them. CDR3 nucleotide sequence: TGTGCCAGCAGCGTAGAGGGGCAAAACACCGGGGAGCTGTTTTTT. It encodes CASSVEGQNTGELFF.

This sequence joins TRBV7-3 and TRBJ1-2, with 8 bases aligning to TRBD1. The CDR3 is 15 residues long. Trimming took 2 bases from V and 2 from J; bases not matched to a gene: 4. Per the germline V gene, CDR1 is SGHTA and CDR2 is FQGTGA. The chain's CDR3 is CASSLGQGLNYGYTF. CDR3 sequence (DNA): TGTGCCAGCAGCTTAGGACAGGGCCTAAACTATGGCTACACCTTC.